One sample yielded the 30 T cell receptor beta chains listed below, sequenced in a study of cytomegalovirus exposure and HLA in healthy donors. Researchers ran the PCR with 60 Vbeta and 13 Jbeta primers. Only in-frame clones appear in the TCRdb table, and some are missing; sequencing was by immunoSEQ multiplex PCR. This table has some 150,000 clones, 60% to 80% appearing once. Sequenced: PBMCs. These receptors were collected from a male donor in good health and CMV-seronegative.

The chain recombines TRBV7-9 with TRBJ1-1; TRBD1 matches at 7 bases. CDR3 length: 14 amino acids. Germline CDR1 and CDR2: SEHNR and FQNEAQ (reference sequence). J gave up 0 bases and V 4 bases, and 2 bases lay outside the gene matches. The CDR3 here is CASSSGTVNTEAFF. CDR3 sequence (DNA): TGTGCCAGCAGCTCCGGGACAGTGAACACTGAAGCTTTCTTT.

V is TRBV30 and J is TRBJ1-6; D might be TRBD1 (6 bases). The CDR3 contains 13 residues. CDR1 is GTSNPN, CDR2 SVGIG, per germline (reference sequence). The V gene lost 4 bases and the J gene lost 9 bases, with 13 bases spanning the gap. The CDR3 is CAWTGQGPSPLHF. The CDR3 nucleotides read TGTGCCTGGACGGGGCAGGGGCCTTCACCCCTCCACTTT.

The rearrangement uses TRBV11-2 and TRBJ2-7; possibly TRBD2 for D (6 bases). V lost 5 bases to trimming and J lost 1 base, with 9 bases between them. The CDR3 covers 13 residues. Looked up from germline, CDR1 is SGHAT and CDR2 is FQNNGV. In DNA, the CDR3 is TGTGCCAGCAGCCCCGGGACTTCCTACGAGCAGTACTTC. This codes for CASSPGTSYEQYF.

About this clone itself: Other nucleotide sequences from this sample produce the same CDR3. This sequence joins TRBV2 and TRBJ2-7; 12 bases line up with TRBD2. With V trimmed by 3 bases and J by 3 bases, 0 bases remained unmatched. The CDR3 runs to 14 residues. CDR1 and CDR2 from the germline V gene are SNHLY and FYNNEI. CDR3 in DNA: TGTGCCAGCAGTGAGGGACTAGCGGGCTACGAGCAGTACTTC. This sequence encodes CASSEGLAGYEQYF.

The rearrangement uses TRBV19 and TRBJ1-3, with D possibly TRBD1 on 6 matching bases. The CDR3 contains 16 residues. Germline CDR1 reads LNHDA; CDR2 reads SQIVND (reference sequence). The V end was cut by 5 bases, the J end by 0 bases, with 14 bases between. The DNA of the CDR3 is TGTGCCAGTAGTGAGCCCCGGACAGCCTCTGGAAACACCATATATTTT. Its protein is CASSEPRTASGNTIYF.

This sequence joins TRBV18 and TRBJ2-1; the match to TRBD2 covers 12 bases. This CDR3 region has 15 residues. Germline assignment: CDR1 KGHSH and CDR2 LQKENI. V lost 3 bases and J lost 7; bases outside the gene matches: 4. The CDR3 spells CASSPPTSGGNEQFF. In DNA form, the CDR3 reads TGTGCCAGCTCACCCCCGACTAGCGGGGGTAATGAGCAGTTCTTC.

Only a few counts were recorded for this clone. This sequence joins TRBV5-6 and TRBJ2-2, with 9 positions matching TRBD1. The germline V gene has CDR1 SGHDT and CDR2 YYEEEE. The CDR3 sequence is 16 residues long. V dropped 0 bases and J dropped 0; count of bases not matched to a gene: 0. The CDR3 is CASSLGQGANTGELFF. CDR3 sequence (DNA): TGTGCCAGCAGCTTGGGACAGGGGGCGAACACCGGGGAGCTGTTTTTT. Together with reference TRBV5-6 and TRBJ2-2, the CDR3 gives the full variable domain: DAGVTQSPTHLIKTRGQQVTLRCSPKSGHDTVSWYQQALGQGPQFIFQYYEEEERQRGNFPDRFSGHQFPNYSSELNVNALLLGDSALYLCASSLGQGANTGELFFGEGSRLTVL.

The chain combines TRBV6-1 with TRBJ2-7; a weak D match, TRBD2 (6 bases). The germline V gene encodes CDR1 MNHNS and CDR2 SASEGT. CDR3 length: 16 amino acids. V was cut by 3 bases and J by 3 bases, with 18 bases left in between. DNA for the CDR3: TGTGCCAGCAGTGATGGAGCGGGCGGATCCTACTACGAGCAGTACTTC. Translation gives CASSDGAGGSYYEQYF.

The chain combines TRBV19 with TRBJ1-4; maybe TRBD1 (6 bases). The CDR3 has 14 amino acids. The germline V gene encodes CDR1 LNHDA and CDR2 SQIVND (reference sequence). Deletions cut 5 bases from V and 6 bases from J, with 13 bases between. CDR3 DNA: TGTGCCAGTAGTCCCAGGGGTCGGTATGAAAAACTGTTTTTT. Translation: CASSPRGRYEKLFF. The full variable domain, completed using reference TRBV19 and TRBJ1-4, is DGGITQSPKYLFRKEGQNVTLSCEQNLNHDAMYWYRQDPGQGLRLIYYSQIVNDFQKGDIAEGYSVSREKKESFPLTVTSAQKNPTAFYLCASSPRGRYEKLFFGSGTQLSVL.

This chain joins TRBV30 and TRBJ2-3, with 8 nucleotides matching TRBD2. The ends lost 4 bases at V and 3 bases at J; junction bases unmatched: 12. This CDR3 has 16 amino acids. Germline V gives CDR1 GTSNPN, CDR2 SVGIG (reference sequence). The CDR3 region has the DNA TGTGCCTGGAATGGAGGGCTAGCGGGTAAAACAGATACGCAGTATTTT. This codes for CAWNGGLAGKTDTQYF. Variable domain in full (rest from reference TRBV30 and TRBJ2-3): SQTIHQWPATLVQPVGSPLSLECTVEGTSNPNLYWYRQAAGRGLQLLFYSVGIGQISSEVPQNLSASRPQDRQFILSSKKLLLSDSGFYLCAWNGGLAGKTDTQYFGPGTRLTVL.

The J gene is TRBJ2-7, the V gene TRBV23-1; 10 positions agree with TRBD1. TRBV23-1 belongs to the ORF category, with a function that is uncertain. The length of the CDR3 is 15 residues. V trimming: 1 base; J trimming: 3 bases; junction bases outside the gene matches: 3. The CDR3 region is CASSQLTGGLYEQYF. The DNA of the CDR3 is TGCGCCAGCAGTCAATTGACAGGGGGCCTCTACGAGCAGTACTTC.

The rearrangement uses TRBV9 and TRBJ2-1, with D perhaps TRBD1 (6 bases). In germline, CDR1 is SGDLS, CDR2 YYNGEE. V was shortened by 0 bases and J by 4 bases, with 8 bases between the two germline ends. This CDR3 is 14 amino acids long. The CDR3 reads CASSVDRVYNEQFF. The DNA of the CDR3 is TGTGCCAGCAGCGTAGACAGGGTTTACAATGAGCAGTTCTTC.

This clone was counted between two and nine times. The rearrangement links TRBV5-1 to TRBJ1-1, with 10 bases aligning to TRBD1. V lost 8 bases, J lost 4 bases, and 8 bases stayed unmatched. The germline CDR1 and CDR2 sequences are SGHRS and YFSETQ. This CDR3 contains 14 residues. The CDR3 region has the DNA TGCGCCAGTGCGACAGGGGGCTTTGGCACTGAAGCTTTCTTT. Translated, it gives CASATGGFGTEAFF.

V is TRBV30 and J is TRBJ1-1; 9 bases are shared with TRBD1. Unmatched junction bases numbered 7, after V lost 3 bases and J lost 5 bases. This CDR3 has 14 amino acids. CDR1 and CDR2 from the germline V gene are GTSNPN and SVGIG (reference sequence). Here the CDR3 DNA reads TGTGCCTGGAGGAGGACAGGGGACCGGACTGAAGCTTTCTTT. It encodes CAWRRTGDRTEAFF. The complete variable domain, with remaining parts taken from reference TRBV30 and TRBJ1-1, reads SQTIHQWPATLVQPVGSPLSLECTVEGTSNPNLYWYRQAAGRGLQLLFYSVGIGQISSEVPQNLSASRPQDRQFILSSKKLLLSDSGFYLCAWRRTGDRTEAFFGQGTRLTVV.

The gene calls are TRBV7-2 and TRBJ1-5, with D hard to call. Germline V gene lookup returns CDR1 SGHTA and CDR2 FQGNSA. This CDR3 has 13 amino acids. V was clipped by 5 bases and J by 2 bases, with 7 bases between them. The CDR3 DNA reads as TGTGCCAGCAGCCGGGAGGGCAATCAGCCCCAGCATTTT. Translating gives CASSREGNQPQHF.

CDR3 residues: CASSYGVQGGDEQFF. CDR3 DNA sequence: TGTGCCAGCAGTTACGGTGTCCAGGGAGGCGATGAGCAGTTCTTC. The V gene is TRBV6-6, the J gene TRBJ2-1; weak D call: TRBD2 (6 bases). The germline V and J ends were trimmed by 2 bases and 8 bases, with 16 bases remaining between them. The germline V gene has CDR1 MNHNY and CDR2 SVGAGI (reference sequence). The length of the CDR3 is 15 residues.

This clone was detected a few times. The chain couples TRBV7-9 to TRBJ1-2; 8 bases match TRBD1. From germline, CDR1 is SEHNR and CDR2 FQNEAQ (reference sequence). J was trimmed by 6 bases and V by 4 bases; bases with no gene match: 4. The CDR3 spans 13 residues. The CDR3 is CASSYDRGDGYTF. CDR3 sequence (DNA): TGTGCCAGCAGCTACGACAGGGGAGATGGCTACACCTTC.

The DNA of the CDR3 is TGTGCCAGCAGCTTAGATCGGGACATAGCTAACTATGGCTACACCTTC. Encoded protein: CASSLDRDIANYGYTF. The chain is built from TRBV11-2 and TRBJ1-2; D is perhaps TRBD1 (6 bases). The CDR3 extends over 16 amino acids. Trimming left V 0 bases short and J 0 bases short, with 11 bases between. Germline CDR1 reads SGHAT; CDR2 reads FQNNGV.

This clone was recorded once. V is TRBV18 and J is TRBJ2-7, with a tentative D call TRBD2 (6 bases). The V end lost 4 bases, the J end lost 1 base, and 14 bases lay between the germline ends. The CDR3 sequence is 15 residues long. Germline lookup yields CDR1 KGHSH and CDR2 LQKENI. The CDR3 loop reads CASSQMSGPSYEQYF. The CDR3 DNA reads TGTGCCAGCTCACAAATGAGCGGGCCATCCTACGAGCAGTACTTC.

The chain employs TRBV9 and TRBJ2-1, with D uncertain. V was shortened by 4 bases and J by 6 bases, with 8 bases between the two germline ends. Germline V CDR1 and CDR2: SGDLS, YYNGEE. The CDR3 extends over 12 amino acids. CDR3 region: CASSLPGNEQFF. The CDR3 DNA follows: TGTGCCAGCAGCTTACCCGGCAATGAGCAGTTCTTC.

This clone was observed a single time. The CDR3 spells CSVGWPDAYEQYF. The CDR3 nucleotides read TGCAGCGTTGGATGGCCAGATGCCTACGAGCAGTACTTC. This sequence joins TRBV29-1 and TRBJ2-7; D is undetermined. CDR1 and CDR2 from the germline V gene are SQVTM and ANQGSEA. This CDR3 spans 13 amino acids. The V end was cut by 4 bases, the J end by 2 bases, with 12 bases between.

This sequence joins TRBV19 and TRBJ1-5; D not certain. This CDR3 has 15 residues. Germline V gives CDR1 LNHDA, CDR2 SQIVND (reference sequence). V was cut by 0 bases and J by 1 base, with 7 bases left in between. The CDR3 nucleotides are TGTGCCAGTAGTATAGAGGCAGTAAGCAATCAGCCCCAGCATTTT. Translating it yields CASSIEAVSNQPQHF.

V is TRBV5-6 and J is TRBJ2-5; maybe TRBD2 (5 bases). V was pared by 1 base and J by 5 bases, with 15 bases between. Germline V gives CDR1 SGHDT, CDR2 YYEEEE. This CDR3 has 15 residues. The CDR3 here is CASSLRRNTGETQYF. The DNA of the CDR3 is TGTGCCAGCAGCTTGAGGAGGAATACGGGGGAGACCCAGTACTTC.

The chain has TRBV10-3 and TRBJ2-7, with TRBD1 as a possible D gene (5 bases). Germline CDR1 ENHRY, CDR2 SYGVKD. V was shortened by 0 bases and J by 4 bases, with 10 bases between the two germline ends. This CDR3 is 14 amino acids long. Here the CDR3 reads CAISESTTVYEQYF. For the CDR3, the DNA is TGTGCCATCAGTGAGTCGACGACAGTGTACGAGCAGTACTTC.

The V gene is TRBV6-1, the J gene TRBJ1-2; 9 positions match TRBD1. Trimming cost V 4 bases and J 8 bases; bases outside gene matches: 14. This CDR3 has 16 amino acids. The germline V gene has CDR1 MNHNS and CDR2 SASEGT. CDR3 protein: CASSVLGTGYPAGYTF. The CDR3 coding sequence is TGTGCCAGCAGTGTTCTTGGGACAGGGTATCCGGCAGGCTACACCTTC.

In DNA, the CDR3 is TGTGCCAGCGGTCTATCCTACGAGCAGTACTTC. Protein product: CASGLSYEQYF. The chain couples TRBV28 to TRBJ2-7, with D unclear. Per germline, CDR1 MDHEN and CDR2 SYDVKM. Trimming pared 8 bases from V and 1 base from J, leaving 6 bases between. The CDR3 length is 11 residues.

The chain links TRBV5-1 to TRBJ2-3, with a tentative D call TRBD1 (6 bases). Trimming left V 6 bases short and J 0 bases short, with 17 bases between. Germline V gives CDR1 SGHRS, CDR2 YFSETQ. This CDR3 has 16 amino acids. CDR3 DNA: TGCGCCAGCAACCAGCAGATGAGGGGGAGCACAGATACGCAGTATTTT. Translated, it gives CASNQQMRGSTDTQYF.

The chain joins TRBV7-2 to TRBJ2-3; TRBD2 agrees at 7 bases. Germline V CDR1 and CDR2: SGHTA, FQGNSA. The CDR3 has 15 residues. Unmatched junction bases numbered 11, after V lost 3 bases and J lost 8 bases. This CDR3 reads CASSLTRESQGTQYF. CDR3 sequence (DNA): TGTGCCAGCAGCTTGACGCGGGAGTCCCAGGGTACGCAGTATTTT.

The CDR3 protein is CASSLMQDQETQYF. The CDR3 DNA reads as TGTGCCAGCAGTTTAATGCAGGACCAAGAGACCCAGTACTTC. This sequence joins TRBV27 and TRBJ2-5, with D unclear. This CDR3 is built from 14 residues. The germline V and J ends were trimmed by 2 bases and 0 bases, with 7 bases remaining between them. Germline V gene data show CDR1 as MNHEY and CDR2 as SMNVEV (reference sequence).

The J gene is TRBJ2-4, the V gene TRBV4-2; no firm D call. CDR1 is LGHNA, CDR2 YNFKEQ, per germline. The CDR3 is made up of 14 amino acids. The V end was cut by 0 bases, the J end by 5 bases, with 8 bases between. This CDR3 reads CASSQERVENIQYF. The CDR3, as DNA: TGTGCCAGCAGCCAAGAACGCGTGGAAAACATTCAGTACTTC.